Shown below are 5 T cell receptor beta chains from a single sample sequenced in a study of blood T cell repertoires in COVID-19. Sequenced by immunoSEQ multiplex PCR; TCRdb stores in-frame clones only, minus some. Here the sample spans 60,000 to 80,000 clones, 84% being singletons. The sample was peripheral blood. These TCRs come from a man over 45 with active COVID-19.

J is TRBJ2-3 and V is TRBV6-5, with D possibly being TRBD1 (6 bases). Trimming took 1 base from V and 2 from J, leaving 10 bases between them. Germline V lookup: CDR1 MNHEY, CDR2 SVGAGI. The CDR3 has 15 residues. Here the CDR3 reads CASSYWQGNTDTQYF. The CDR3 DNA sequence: TGTGCCAGCAGTTACTGGCAGGGGAACACAGATACGCAGTATTTT.

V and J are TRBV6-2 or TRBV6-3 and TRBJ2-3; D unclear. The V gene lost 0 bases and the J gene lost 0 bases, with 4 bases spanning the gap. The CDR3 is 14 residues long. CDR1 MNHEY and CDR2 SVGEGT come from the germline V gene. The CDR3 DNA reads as TGTGCCAGCAGTTACTCCTACAGCACAGATACGCAGTATTTT. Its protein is CASSYSYSTDTQYF.

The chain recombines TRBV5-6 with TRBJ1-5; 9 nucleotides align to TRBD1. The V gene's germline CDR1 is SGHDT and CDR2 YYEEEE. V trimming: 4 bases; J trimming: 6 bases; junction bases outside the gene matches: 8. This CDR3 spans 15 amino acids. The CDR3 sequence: CASSRGDRASQPQHF. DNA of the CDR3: TGTGCCAGCAGCCGGGGGGACAGGGCGAGTCAGCCCCAGCATTTT.

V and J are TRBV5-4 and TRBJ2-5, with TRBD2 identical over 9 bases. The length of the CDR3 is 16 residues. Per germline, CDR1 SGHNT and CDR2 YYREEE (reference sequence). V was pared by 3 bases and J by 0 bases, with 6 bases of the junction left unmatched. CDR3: CASSWRGGGYQETQYF. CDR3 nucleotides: TGTGCCAGCAGCTGGCGCGGGGGGGGGTACCAAGAGACCCAGTACTTC. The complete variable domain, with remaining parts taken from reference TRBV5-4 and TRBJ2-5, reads ETGVTQSPTHLIKTRGQQVTLRCSSQSGHNTVSWYQQALGQGPQFIFQYYREEENGRGNFPPRFSGLQFPNYSSELNVNALELDDSALYLCASSWRGGGYQETQYFGPGTRLLVL.

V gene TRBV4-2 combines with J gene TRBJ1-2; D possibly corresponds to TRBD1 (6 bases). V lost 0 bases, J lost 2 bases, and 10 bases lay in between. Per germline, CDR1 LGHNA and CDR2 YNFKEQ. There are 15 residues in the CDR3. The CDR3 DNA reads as TGTGCCAGCAGCCAAGAGGACAGCTCCAACTATGGCTACACCTTC. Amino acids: CASSQEDSSNYGYTF.